Listed here are 5 T cell receptor beta chains from one sample, sequenced in a study of T cells in Graves' hyperthyroidism and ophthalmopathy. What was amplified from RNA transcripts were TCR beta CDR3 regions. A set of HTBI primers served as the primers for a first-round RT-PCR of the TCR CDR3. From the multiplex PCR reads, TCRdb called clonotypes with MiXCR, one entry per CDR3 protein. This repertoire shows under 200,000 distinct CDR3 sequences, less than 10% found once; its top ten account for around 20%. Sample: blood. These receptors were taken from a woman younger than 35 with Graves' hyperthyroidism that later progressed to Graves' ophthalmopathy.

This clonotype was counted at least ten times. The chain combines TRBV2 with TRBJ1-6; weak D call: TRBD1 (6 bases). The CDR3 length is 14 residues. Per germline, CDR1 SNHLY and CDR2 FYNNEI. Trimming took off 8 bases at V and 7 bases at J, with 15 bases between the two ends. CDR3 nucleotides: TGTGCCAGCTACAGGGAGGCCAACAATTCACCCCTCCACTTT. Translation: CASYREANNSPLHF.

This clonotype was observed a single time. This may stem from a read error, because a much larger clone lies one nucleotide away. The chain carries TRBV12-3 or TRBV12-4 and TRBJ2-1; possibly TRBD1 for D (5 bases). The CDR3 is 15 amino acids. The CDR3 DNA is TGTGCCAGCAGCCTTGTGGTTGGGGCCTACGATGAGCAGTTCTTC. This translates into CASSLVVGAYDEQFF.

The V and J genes are TRBV3-1 and TRBJ1-4; 7 bases are shared with TRBD1. After removal of 4 bases from V and 5 bases from J, the junction contained 16 bases not matched to a gene. The germline V gene encodes CDR1 LGHDT and CDR2 YNNKEL (reference sequence). The CDR3 contains 18 residues. The CDR3 here is CASSPRTGWASGNEKLFF. The DNA for the CDR3 is TGTGCCAGCAGCCCACGGACAGGATGGGCGTCGGGCAATGAAAAACTGTTTTTT. Full variable domain (outside the CDR3, taken from reference TRBV3-1 and TRBJ1-4): DTAVSQTPKYLVTQMGNDKSIKCEQNLGHDTMYWYKQDSKKFLKIMFSYNNKELIINETVPNRFSPKSPDKAHLNLHINSLELGDSAVYFCASSPRTGWASGNEKLFFGSGTQLSVL.

This clonotype was seen repeatedly, ten times or more. This rearrangement joins TRBV11-2 to TRBJ2-7, with D perhaps TRBD2 (6 bases). Trimming left V 0 bases short and J 3 bases short, with 12 bases between. The CDR3 totals 15 residues. Germline CDR1 SGHAT, CDR2 FQNNGV. CDR3 protein: CASSLEYGGVYEQYF. CDR3 nucleotide sequence: TGTGCCAGCAGCTTAGAATATGGCGGGGTCTACGAGCAGTACTTC.

This clonotype was seen repeatedly, ten times or more. The V call is TRBV11-1, the J call TRBJ1-6, with D hard to call. CDR3 length: 15 residues. With 5 bases removed from V and 4 bases from J, the gap between germline ends came to 12 bases. From germline, CDR1 is SGHAT and CDR2 FQDESV (reference sequence). Here the CDR3 reads CASSQDGMYNSPLHF. CDR3 sequence (DNA): TGTGCCAGCAGCCAGGACGGAATGTATAATTCACCCCTCCACTTT.